This paragraph covers one T cell receptor beta chain sequence. The antigen remains undetermined. This entry comes from a study of naive and memory T cell subsets. CMV status came from CD4+ T cell IFNgamma after overnight CMV lysate stimulation of fresh PBMCs. CD8 T cells were positively selected from what remained after CD4 positive selection. Study outcomes and limitations: In naive cells, over 85% of TCR sequences were seen only once. Possibly reflecting memory cells re-expressing CD45RA, a few larger clonotypes occurred in naive repertoires, especially CD8.

This CDR3 region has 13 residues. Trimming cost V 6 bases and J 3 bases, with 12 bases left between them. Germline lookup yields CDR1 MNHNY and CDR2 SVGAGI (reference sequence). Both TRBC1 and TRBC2 were covered by a beta constant-region primer of two equimolar oligonucleotides. Ligated cDNA was amplified by four rounds of PCR with nested alpha and beta constant-region primers and SP2. Ligation attached a single-stranded oligonucleotide with a 12-nucleotide UMI and the SP2 primer to the cDNA 3' end. MiXCR was run by TCRdb on the UMI-ligation and nested PCR reads, yielding one entry per CDR3 protein. This repertoire shows around 83,000 distinct CDR3 sequences, roughly 10% found once; its top ten account for around 0.13%.

The specimen was naive CD4+ T cells from blood. The J gene is TRBJ2-7, the V gene TRBV6-6, with D perhaps TRBD2 (5 bases). This receptor was obtained from a human donor in good health. CDR3 protein: CASRSGKLYEQYF. The CDR3 DNA reads TGTGCCAGCAGATCCGGGAAGCTCTACGAGCAGTACTTC.